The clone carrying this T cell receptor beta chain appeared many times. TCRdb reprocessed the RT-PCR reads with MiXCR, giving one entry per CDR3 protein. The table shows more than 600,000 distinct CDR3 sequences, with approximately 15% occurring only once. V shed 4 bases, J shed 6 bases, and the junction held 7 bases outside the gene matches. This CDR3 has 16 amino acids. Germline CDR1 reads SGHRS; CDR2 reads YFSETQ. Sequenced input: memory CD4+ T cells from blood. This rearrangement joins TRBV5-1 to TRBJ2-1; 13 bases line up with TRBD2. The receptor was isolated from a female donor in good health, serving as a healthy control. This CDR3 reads CASSGGTSGIGNEQFF. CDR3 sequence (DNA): TGCGCCAGCAGCGGCGGGACTAGCGGGATAGGCAATGAGCAGTTCTTC.